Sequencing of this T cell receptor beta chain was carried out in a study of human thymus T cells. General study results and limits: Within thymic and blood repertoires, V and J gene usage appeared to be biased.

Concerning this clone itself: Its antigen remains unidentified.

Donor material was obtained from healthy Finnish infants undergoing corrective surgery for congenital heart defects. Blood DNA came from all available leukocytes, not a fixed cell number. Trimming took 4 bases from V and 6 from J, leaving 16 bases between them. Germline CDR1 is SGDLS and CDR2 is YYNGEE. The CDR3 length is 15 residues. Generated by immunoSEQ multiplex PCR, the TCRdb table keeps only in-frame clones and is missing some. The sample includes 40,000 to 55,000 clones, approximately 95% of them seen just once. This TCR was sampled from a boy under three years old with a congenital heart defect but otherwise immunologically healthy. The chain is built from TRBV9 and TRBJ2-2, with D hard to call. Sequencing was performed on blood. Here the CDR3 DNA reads TGTGCCAGCAGCCCCCGGCTAGGGTGTTCCGGGGAGCTGTTTTTT. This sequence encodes CASSPRLGCSGELFF.